This T cell receptor beta chain was profiled in a study of molecular identifiers for immune sequencing clone quantification. Findings and limits, study-wide: Over 99% of effector molecules, but under 1% in naive cells, were held by clones with more than 20 RNA copies. A shared barcode on identical TCR molecules could lead to underestimated sizes for highly expanded clones.

On this clonotype itself: The antigen is undetermined.

MiXCR was run by TCRdb on the PCR reads, yielding one entry per CDR3 protein. Of about half a million distinct CDR3 sequences in the sample, 20% to 25% were seen once. V trimming: 3 bases; J trimming: 0 bases; junction bases outside the gene matches: 5. This CDR3 comprises 16 residues. Per germline, CDR1 KGHSH and CDR2 LQKENI. This sequence joins TRBV18 and TRBJ2-3; 8 bases match TRBD1. The receptor's source is a human donor in good health. Some libraries in this study had Jurkat cell RNA spiked in. The source material was naive CD8+ T cells from blood, with Jurkat cell RNA spiked in. Stated subset: FACS-sorted CD8+CD4-CCR7+CD45RA+ naive T cells. The CDR3 nucleotides are TGTGCCAGCTCACCGCCTCAGGGGGCTAGCACAGATACGCAGTATTTT. This gives the protein CASSPPQGASTDTQYF.